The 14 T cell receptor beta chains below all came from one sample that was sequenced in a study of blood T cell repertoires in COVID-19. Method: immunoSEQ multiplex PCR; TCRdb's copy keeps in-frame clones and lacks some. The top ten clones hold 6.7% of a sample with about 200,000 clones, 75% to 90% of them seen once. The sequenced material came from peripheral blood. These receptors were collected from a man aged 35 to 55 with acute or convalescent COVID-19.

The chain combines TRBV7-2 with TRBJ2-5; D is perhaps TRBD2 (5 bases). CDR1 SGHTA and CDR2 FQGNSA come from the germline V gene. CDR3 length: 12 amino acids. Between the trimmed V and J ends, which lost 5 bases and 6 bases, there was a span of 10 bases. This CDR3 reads CASSPLEKTQYF. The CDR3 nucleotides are TGTGCCAGCAGCCCACTAGAAAAGACCCAGTACTTC.

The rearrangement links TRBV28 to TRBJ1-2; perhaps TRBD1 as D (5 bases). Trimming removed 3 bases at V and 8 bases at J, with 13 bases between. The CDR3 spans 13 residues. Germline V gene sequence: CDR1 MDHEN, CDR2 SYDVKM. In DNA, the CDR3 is TGTGCCAGCAGTTTGGGGCGGACGGCCGGCTACACCTTC. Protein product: CASSLGRTAGYTF.

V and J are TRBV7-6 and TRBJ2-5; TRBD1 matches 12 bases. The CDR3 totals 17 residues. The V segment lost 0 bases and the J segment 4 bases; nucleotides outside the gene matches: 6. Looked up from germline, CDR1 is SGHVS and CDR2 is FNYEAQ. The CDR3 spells CASSLAGDRGPTETQYF. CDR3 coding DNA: TGTGCCAGCAGCTTAGCCGGGGACAGGGGGCCGACAGAGACCCAGTACTTC.

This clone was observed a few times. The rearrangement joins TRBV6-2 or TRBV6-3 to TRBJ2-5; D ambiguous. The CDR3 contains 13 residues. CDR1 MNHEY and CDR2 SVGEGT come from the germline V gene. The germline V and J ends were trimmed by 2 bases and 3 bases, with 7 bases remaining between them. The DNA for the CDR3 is TGTGCCAGCAGTTACGCCCCAGAAGAGACCCAGTACTTC. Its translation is CASSYAPEETQYF.

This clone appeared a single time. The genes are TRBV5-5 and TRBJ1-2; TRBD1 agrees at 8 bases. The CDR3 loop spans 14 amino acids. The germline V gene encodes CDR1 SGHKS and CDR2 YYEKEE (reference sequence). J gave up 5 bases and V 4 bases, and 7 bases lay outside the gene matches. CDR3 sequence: CASSPGTGLYGYTF. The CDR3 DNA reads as TGTGCCAGCAGCCCAGGGACAGGTTTATATGGCTACACCTTC.

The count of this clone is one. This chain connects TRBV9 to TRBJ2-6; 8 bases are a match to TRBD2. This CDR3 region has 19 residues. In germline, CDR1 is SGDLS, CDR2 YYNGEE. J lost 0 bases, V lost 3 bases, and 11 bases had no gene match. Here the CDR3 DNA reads TGTGCCAGCAGCGGAGAGGCTCGGGGGGGCCCCTCTGGGGCCAACGTCCTGACTTTC. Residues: CASSGEARGGPSGANVLTF.

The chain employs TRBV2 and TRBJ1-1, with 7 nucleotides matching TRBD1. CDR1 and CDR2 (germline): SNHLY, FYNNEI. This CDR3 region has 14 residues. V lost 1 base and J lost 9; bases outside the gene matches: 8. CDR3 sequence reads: CASSEGRGTEKAFF. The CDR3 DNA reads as TGTGCCAGCAGTGAAGGAAGGGGGACAGAGAAAGCTTTCTTT.

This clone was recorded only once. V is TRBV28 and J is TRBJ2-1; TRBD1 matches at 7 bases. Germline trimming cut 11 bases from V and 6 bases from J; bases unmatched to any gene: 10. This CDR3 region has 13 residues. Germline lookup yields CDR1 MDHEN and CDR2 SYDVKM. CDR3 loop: CACGQAFLNEQFF. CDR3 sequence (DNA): TGTGCCTGCGGACAGGCCTTCCTCAATGAGCAGTTCTTC.

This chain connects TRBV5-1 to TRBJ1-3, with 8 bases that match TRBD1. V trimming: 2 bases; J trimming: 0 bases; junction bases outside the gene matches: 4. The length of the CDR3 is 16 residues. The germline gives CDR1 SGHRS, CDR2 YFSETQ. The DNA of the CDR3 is TGCGCCAGCAGCTTATCAGGGGGCGACTCTGGAAACACCATATATTTT. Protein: CASSLSGGDSGNTIYF.

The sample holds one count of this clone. As DNA, the CDR3 is TGTGCCAGCAGTATTGACAGGGGAGGAGCTTTCTTT. Translating gives CASSIDRGGAFF. V and J are TRBV2 and TRBJ1-1, with TRBD1 identical over 8 bases. This CDR3 spans 12 amino acids. CDR1 is SNHLY, CDR2 FYNNEI, per germline. V shed 5 bases and J 10 bases; nucleotides not matched to a gene: 6. The full variable domain, rest sourced from reference TRBV2 and TRBJ1-1, is EPEVTQTPSHQVTQMGQEVILRCVPISNHLYFYWYRQILGQKVEFLVSFYNNEISEKSEIFDDQFSVERPDGSNFTLKIRSTKLEDSAMYFCASSIDRGGAFFGQGTRLTVV.

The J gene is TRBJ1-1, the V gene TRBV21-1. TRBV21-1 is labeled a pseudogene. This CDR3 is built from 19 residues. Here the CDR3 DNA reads TGTGCCAGCACCACCCGGACTCCCCGGAGCCGGCGGGGGTACACTGAAGCTTTCTTT. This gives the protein CASTTRTPRSRRGYTEAFF.

CDR3 in DNA: TGTGCCAGCAGCTTAGGGTCGGGAGGACTAACCCAAGAGACCCAGTACTTC. It specifies CASSLGSGGLTQETQYF. V usage is TRBV7-9 and J usage is TRBJ2-5; 7 bases align to TRBD2. CDR1 and CDR2 from the germline V gene are SEHNR and FQNEAQ (reference sequence). The trim removed 1 base at V and 1 base at J, leaving 9 bases unmatched. The CDR3 runs 17 residues.

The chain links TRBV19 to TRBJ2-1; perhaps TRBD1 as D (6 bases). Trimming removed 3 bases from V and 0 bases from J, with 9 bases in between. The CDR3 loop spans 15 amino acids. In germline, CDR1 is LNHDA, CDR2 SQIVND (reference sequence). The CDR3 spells CASSIGQSSYNEQFF. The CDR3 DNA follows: TGTGCCAGTAGTATCGGACAGTCCTCCTACAATGAGCAGTTCTTC. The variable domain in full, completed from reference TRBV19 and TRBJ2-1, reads DGGITQSPKYLFRKEGQNVTLSCEQNLNHDAMYWYRQDPGQGLRLIYYSQIVNDFQKGDIAEGYSVSREKKESFPLTVTSAQKNPTAFYLCASSIGQSSYNEQFFGPGTRLTVL.

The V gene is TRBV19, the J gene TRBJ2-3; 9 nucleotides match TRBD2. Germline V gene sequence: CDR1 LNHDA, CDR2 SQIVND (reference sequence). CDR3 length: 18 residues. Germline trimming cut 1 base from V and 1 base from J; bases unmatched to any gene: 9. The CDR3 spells CASSIGASSGSRTDTQYF. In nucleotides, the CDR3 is TGTGCCAGTAGTATAGGGGCAAGTAGCGGGAGTCGCACAGATACGCAGTATTTT.